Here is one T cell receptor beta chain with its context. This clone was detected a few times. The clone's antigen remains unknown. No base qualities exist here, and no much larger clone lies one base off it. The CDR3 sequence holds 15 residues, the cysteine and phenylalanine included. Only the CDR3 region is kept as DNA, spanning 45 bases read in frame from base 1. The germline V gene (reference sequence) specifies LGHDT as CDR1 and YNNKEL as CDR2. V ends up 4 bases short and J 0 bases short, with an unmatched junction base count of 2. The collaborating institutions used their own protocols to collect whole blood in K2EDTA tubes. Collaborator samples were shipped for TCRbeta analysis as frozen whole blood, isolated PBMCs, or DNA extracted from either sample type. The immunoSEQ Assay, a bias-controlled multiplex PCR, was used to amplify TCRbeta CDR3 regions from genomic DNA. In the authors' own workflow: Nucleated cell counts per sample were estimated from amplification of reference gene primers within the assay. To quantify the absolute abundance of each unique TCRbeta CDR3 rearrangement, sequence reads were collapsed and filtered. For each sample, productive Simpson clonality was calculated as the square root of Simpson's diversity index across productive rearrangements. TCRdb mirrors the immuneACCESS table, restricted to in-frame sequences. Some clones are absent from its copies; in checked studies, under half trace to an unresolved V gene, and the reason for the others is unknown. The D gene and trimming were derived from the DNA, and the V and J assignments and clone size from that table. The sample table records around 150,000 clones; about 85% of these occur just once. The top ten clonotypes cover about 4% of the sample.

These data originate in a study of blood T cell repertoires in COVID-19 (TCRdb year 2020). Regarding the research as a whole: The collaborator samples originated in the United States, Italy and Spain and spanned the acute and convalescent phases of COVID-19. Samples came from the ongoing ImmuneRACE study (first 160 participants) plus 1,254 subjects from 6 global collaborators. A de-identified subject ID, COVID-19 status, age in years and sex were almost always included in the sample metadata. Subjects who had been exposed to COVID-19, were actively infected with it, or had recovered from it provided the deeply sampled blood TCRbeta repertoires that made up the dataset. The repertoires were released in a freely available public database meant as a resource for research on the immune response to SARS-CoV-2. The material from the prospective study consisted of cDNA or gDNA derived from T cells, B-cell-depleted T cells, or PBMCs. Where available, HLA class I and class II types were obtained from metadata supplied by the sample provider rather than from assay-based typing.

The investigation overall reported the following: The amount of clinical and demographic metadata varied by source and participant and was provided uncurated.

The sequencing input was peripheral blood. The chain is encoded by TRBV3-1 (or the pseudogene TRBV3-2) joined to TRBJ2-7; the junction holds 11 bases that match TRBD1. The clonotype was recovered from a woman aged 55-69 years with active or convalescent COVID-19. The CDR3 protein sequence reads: CASSRGQGASYEQYF. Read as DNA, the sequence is TGTGCCAGCAGCCGCGGACAGGGGGCCTCCTACGAGCAGTACTTC.